This paragraph reports one T cell receptor (beta chain). Its specificity is not known. The sample originates from a study of OX40 agonist ivuxolimab in advanced cancers. Study overall: Three partial responders included one hepatocellular carcinoma patient and two cutaneous melanoma patients.

Data came from immunoSEQ multiplex PCR; TCRdb stores just in-frame clones and leaves some out. Of about 72,000 clones in the sample, nearly 90% are singletons; the top ten hold approximately 2.4%. Study-wide findings and caveats: Several nonresponders also turned out to have low normalized T-cell clonal expansion.

The CDR3 covers 11 residues. The germline V gene has CDR1 MNHNS and CDR2 SASEGT. V was trimmed by 5 bases and J by 3 bases, leaving 5 bases between them. The specimen comprised CD4+ or CD8+ T cells sorted from blood, sampled in a trial of the OX40 agonist ivuxolimab. The rearrangement links TRBV6-1 to TRBJ2-7, with no clear D. This clonotype was sampled from an adult with an advanced solid tumor such as melanoma, head and neck, liver or kidney cancer. The CDR3: CASSLGYEQYF. CDR3 DNA: TGTGCCAGCAGTCTAGGCTACGAGCAGTACTTC.